The 13 T cell receptor beta chains given below trace back to one sample, sequenced in a study of T cell responses to AZD1222 COVID-19 vaccine. The repertoire was sequenced with immunoSEQ multiplex PCR; TCRdb's copy has only in-frame clones and lacks some. The sample has 150,000 to 200,000 clones; 94% are singletons. The sequenced sample was peripheral blood, obtained on day 0 of AZD1222 vaccination. These receptors originate from an adult in good health.

The rearrangement joins TRBV5-5 to TRBJ2-3; 10 nucleotides agree with TRBD2. The trim removed 7 bases at V and 1 base at J, leaving 21 bases unmatched. This CDR3 comprises 20 residues. Germline V gene sequence: CDR1 SGHKS, CDR2 YYEKEE (reference sequence). CDR3 DNA: TGTGCCAGCTCGCGAATTGTGGCTAGCGGGAGATTTCGGGGCACAGATACGCAGTATTTT. This gives the protein CASSRIVASGRFRGTDTQYF. Full variable domain (rest looked up from reference TRBV5-5 and TRBJ2-3): DAGVTQSPTHLIKTRGQQVTLRCSPISGHKSVSWYQQVLGQGPQFIFQYYEKEERGRGNFPDRFSARQFPNYSSELNVNALLLGDSALYLCASSRIVASGRFRGTDTQYFGPGTRLTVL.

This chain links TRBV3-1 (or the pseudogene TRBV3-2) with TRBJ2-2, with 8 nucleotides matching TRBD2. Germline V lookup: CDR1 LGHDT, CDR2 YNNKEL (reference sequence). This CDR3 has 16 residues. J was trimmed by 6 bases and V by 1 base; bases with no gene match: 7. The CDR3 here is CASSQVALAGPGELFF. DNA for the CDR3: TGTGCCAGCAGCCAAGTCGCCCTAGCGGGCCCCGGGGAGCTGTTTTTT.

The chain joins TRBV6-4 to TRBJ1-2, with D possibly TRBD1 on 6 matching bases. Germline values: CDR1 MRHNA, CDR2 SNTAGT. This CDR3 has 15 residues. Trimming took 1 base from V and 4 from J, leaving 13 bases between them. The CDR3 loop reads CASSDYGGSLYGYTF. The CDR3 DNA follows: TGTGCCAGCAGTGACTACGGGGGCTCACTCTATGGCTACACCTTC.

The chain couples TRBV20-1 to TRBJ2-1; D is unresolved. CDR3 length: 10 amino acids. V dropped 5 bases and J dropped 9 bases, with 8 bases sitting between them. The V gene's germline CDR1 is DFQATT and CDR2 SNEGSKA (reference sequence). The DNA for the CDR3 is TGCAGTGCTCGTCGCGGTGAGCAGTTCTTC. Protein product: CSARRGEQFF.

This chain joins TRBV6-2 or TRBV6-3 and TRBJ1-6; no clear D. The V and J ends lost 2 bases and 9 bases respectively, with 14 bases between them. The V gene's germline CDR1 is MNHEY and CDR2 SVGEGT. The CDR3 sequence is 15 residues long. CDR3 coding DNA: TGTGCCAGCAGTTACGATGCGGATTTTGGTTCACCCCTCCACTTT. Its protein product is CASSYDADFGSPLHF.

V gene TRBV5-8 combines with J gene TRBJ2-1; D assignment may be TRBD1 or TRBD2 (5 bases each). Between the trimmed V and J ends, which lost 0 bases and 10 bases, there was a span of 20 bases. The CDR3 has 16 residues. Per germline, CDR1 SGHTS and CDR2 YDEGEE. Written as DNA, the CDR3 is TGTGCCAGCAGCTTGGCGGGGCGCAGCCCAATTCTGGAGCAGTTCTTC. It translates to CASSLAGRSPILEQFF.

This clone was observed a handful of times. The gene calls are TRBV28 and TRBJ1-2; a possible D gene is TRBD1 (5 bases). CDR1 is MDHEN, CDR2 SYDVKM, per germline. There are 15 residues in the CDR3. Trimming pared 3 bases from V and 0 bases from J, leaving 11 bases between. In DNA form, the CDR3 reads TGTGCCAGCAGTTTTCGGGACGGAGCTAACTATGGCTACACCTTC. Translated: CASSFRDGANYGYTF.

The genes are TRBV18 and TRBJ1-1; possibly TRBD1 for D (5 bases). Trimming removed 6 bases from V and 10 bases from J, with 18 bases in between. The germline V gene has CDR1 KGHSH and CDR2 LQKENI. The CDR3 spans 13 residues. Here the CDR3 reads CASSPKDQGIAFF. The CDR3 DNA follows: TGTGCCAGCTCCCCTAAAGATCAGGGAATAGCTTTCTTT.

The chain joins TRBV5-1 to TRBJ2-1; D is undetermined. Germline V CDR1 and CDR2: SGHRS, YFSETQ. The V and J ends lost 2 bases and 7 bases respectively, with 4 bases between them. The CDR3 extends over 11 amino acids. Here the CDR3 reads CASSFQNEQFF. The CDR3 DNA reads TGCGCCAGCAGCTTCCAGAATGAGCAGTTCTTC.

CDR3 sequence reads: CASGLGQGENTIYF. DNA for the CDR3: TGTGCTAGTGGTTTAGGGCAGGGTGAAAACACCATATATTTT. This sequence joins TRBV12-5 and TRBJ1-3; the D gene is possibly TRBD1 (5 bases). V was clipped by 3 bases and J by 6 bases, with 12 bases between them. CDR3 size: 14 residues. Germline CDR1 reads LGHNT; CDR2 reads FRNRAP.

This chain links TRBV4-1 with TRBJ2-1; TRBD2 is a possible D gene (6 bases). Trimming took off 3 bases at V and 7 bases at J, with 13 bases between the two ends. From germline, CDR1 is MGHRA and CDR2 YSYEKL. This CDR3 spans 14 amino acids. This chain's CDR3 is CASSQPTRRNEQFF. In DNA form, the CDR3 reads TGCGCCAGCAGCCAGCCGACTAGACGGAATGAGCAGTTCTTC.

The V and J genes are TRBV27 and TRBJ2-7; D call uncertain. The V gene's germline CDR1 is MNHEY and CDR2 SMNVEV (reference sequence). V was pared by 1 base and J by 10 bases, with 11 bases between. This CDR3 is 12 amino acids long. CDR3 DNA sequence: TGTGCCAGCAGTTTATTCGGTGGGTCACAGTACTTC. As protein: CASSLFGGSQYF.

The count of this clone is one. The chain joins TRBV2 to TRBJ1-2; D perhaps matches TRBD1 (6 bases). CDR1 is SNHLY and CDR2 is FYNNEI in the germline V gene. The CDR3 runs 11 residues. Trimming pared 9 bases from V and 11 bases from J, leaving 16 bases between. The chain's CDR3 is CARGEGDPYTF. The CDR3 coding sequence is TGTGCCAGGGGGGAGGGGGATCCATACACCTTC. The full variable domain, its missing parts supplied by reference TRBV2 and TRBJ1-2, is EPEVTQTPSHQVTQMGQEVILRCVPISNHLYFYWYRQILGQKVEFLVSFYNNEISEKSEIFDDQFSVERPDGSNFTLKIRSTKLEDSAMYFCARGEGDPYTFGSGTRLTVV.